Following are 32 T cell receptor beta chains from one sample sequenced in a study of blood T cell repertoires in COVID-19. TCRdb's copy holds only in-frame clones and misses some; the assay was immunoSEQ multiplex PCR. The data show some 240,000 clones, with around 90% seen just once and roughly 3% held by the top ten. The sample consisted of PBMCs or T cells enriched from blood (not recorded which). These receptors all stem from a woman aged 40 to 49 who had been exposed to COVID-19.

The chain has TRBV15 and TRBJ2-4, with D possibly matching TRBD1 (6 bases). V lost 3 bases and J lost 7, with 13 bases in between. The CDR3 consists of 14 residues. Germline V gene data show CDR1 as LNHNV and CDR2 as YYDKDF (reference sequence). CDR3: CATSRAKGENIQYF. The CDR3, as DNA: TGTGCCACCAGCAGGGCTAAGGGGGAGAACATTCAGTACTTC.

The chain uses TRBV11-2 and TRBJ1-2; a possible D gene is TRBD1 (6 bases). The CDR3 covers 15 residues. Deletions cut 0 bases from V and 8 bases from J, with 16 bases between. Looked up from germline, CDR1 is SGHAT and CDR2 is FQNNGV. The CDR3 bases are TGTGCCAGCAGCTTAGACAACAGGGACCTTACCGGCTACACCTTC. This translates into CASSLDNRDLTGYTF.

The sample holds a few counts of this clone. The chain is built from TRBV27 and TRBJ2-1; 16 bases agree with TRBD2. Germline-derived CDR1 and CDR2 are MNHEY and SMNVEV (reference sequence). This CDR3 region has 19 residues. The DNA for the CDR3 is TGTGAGACTCGGGTATTCCCGGGACTAGCGGGAGGGCCTTTGAATGAGCAGTTCTTC. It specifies CETRVFPGLAGGPLNEQFF.

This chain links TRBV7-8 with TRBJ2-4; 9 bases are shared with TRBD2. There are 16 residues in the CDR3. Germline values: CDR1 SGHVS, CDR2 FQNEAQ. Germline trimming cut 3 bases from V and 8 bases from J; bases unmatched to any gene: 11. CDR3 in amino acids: CASSLGAGGPSDIQYF. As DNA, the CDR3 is TGTGCCAGCAGCTTGGGGGCGGGAGGGCCTTCGGACATTCAGTACTTC.

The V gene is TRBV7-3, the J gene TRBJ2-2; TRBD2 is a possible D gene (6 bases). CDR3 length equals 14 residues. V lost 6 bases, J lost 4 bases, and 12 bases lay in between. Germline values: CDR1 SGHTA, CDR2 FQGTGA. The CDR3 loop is CASRLEAGTGELFF. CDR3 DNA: TGTGCCAGCAGGCTTGAAGCGGGCACCGGGGAGCTGTTTTTT.

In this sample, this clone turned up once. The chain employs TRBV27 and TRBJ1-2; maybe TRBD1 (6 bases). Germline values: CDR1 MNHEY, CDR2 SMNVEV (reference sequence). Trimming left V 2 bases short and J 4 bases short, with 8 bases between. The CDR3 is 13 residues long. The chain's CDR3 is CASSLRGSYGYTF. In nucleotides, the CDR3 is TGTGCCAGCAGTTTAAGGGGGAGCTATGGCTACACCTTC.

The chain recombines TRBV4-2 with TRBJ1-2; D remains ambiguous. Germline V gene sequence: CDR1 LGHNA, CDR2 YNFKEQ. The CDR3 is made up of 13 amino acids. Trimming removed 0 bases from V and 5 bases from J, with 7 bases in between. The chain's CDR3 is CASSQDRSYGYTF. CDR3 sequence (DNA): TGTGCCAGCAGCCAAGACCGGTCGTATGGCTACACCTTC.

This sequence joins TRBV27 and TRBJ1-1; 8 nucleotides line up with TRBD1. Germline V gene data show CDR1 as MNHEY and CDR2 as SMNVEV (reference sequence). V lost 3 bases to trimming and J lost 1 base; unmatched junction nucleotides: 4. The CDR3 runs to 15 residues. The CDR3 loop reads CASSLRTGTNTEAFF. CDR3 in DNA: TGTGCCAGCAGTTTGAGGACAGGGACGAACACTGAAGCTTTCTTT.

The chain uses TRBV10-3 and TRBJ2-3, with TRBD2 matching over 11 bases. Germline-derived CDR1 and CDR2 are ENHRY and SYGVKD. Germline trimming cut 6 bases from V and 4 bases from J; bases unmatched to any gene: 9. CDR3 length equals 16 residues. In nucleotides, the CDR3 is TGTGCCATCAGGACCCAACTAGCGGGGGCCCCAGATACGCAGTATTTT. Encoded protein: CAIRTQLAGAPDTQYF.

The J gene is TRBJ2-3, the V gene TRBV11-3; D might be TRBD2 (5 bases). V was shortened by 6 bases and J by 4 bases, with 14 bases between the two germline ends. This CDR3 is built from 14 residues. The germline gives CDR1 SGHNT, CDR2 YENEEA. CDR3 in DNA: TGTGCCAGCAGGTACGGAGGTCAATCAGATACGCAGTATTTT. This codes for CASRYGGQSDTQYF. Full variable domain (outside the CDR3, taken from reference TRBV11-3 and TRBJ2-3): EAGVVQSPRYKIIEKKQPVAFWCNPISGHNTLYWYLQNLGQGPELLIRYENEEAVDDSQLPKDRFSAERLKGVDSTLKIQPAELGDSAVYLCASRYGGQSDTQYFGPGTRLTVL.

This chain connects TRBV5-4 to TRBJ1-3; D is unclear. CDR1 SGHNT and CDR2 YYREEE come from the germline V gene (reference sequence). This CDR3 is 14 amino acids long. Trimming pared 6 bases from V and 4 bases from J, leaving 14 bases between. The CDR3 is CASTQDGIGNTIYF. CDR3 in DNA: TGTGCCAGCACCCAGGACGGGATAGGAAACACCATATATTTT.

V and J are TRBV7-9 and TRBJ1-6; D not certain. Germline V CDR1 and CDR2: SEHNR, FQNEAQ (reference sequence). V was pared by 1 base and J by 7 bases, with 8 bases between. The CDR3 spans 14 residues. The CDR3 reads CASSLGQHNSPLHF. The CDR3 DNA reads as TGTGCCAGCAGCTTAGGTCAACACAATTCACCCCTCCACTTT.

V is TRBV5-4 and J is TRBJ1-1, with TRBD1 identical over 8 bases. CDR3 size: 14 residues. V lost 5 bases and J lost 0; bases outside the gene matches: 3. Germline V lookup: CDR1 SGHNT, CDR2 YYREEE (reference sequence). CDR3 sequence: CASREGQVNTEAFF. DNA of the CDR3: TGTGCCAGCAGAGAGGGACAGGTGAACACTGAAGCTTTCTTT. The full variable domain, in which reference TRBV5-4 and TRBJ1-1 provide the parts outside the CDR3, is ETGVTQSPTHLIKTRGQQVTLRCSSQSGHNTVSWYQQALGQGPQFIFQYYREEENGRGNFPPRFSGLQFPNYSSELNVNALELDDSALYLCASREGQVNTEAFFGQGTRLTVV.

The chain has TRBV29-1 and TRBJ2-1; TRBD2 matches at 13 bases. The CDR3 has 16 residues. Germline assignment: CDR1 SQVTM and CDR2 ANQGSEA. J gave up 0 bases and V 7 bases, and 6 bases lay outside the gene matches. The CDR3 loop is CSAGTSGTSSYNEQFF. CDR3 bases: TGCAGCGCTGGGACTAGCGGGACATCCTCCTACAATGAGCAGTTCTTC.

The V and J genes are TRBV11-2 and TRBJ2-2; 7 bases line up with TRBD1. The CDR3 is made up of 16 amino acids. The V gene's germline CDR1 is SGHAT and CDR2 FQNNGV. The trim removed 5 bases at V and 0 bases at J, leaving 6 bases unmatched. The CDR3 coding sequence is TGTGCCAGCAGCCACCGACAGGGACCGAACACCGGGGAGCTGTTTTTT. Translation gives CASSHRQGPNTGELFF.

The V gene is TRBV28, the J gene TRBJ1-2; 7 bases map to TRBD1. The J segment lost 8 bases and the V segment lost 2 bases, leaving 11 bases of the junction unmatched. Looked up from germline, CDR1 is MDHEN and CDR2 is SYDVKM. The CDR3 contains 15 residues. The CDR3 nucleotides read TGTGCCAGCAGTTTAATAGGGACAGCTGGGAACGGCTACACCTTC. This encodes CASSLIGTAGNGYTF.

The chain's CDR3 is CASSQNGQGNTEAFF. Here the CDR3 DNA reads TGTGCCAGCAGCCAGAATGGACAGGGCAACACTGAAGCTTTCTTT. The rearrangement links TRBV3-1 (or the pseudogene TRBV3-2) to TRBJ1-1; TRBD1 aligns across 8 bases. The CDR3 extends over 15 amino acids. V was clipped by 3 bases and J by 2 bases; unmatched bases: 5. From germline, CDR1 is LGHDT and CDR2 YNNKEL (reference sequence).

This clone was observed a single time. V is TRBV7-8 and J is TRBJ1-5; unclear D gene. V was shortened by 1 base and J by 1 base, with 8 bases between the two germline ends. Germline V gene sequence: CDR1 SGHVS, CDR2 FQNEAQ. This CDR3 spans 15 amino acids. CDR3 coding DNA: TGTGCCAGCAGCTTAGGAGGGAGGAGCAATCAGCCCCAGCATTTT. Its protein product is CASSLGGRSNQPQHF.

The CDR3 coding sequence is TGTGCCAGCAGCCCCAAGTCCCCGACAGTGCAGAACACCGGGGAGCTGTTTTTT. Protein sequence: CASSPKSPTVQNTGELFF. The chain uses TRBV7-2 and TRBJ2-2; perhaps TRBD1 as D (5 bases). Germline lookup yields CDR1 SGHTA and CDR2 FQGNSA. CDR3 size: 18 residues. V was shortened by 5 bases and J by 1 base, with 20 bases between the two germline ends.

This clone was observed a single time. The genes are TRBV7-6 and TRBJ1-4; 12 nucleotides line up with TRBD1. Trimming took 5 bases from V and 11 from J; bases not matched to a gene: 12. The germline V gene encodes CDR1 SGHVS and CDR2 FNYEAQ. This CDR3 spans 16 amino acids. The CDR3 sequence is CASSPEPGQGAVKLFF. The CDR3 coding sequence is TGTGCCAGCAGCCCTGAACCGGGACAGGGGGCGGTCAAACTGTTTTTT.

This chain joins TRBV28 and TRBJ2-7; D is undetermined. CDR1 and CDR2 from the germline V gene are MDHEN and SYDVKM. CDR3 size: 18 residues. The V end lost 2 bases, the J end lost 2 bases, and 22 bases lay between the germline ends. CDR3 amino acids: CASSLASGIRPATYEQYF. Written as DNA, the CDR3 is TGTGCCAGCAGTTTAGCCTCGGGTATACGCCCCGCCACCTACGAGCAGTACTTC.

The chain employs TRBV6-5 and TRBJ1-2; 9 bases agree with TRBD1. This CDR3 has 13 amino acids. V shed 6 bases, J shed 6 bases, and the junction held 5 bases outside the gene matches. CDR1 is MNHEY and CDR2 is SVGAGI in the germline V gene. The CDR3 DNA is TGTGCCAGCAGGACGGGACAGGGAAATGGCTACACCTTC. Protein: CASRTGQGNGYTF.

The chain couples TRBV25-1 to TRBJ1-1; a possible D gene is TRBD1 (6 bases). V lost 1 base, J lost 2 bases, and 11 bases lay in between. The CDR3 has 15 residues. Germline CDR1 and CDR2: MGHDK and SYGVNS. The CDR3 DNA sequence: TGTGCCAGCAGTGAATTTGGGACACTTAACACTGAAGCTTTCTTT. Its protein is CASSEFGTLNTEAFF.

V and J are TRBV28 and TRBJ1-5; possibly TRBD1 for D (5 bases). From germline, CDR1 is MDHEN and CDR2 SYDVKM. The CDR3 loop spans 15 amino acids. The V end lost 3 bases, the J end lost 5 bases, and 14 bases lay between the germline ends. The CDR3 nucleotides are TGTGCCAGCAGTTTTCCCAGGGATGGGCATCAGCCCCAGCATTTT. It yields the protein CASSFPRDGHQPQHF.

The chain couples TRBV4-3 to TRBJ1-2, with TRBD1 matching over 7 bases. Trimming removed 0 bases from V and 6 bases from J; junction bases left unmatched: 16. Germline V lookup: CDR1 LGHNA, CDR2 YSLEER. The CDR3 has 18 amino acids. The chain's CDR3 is CASSQESRGNLFKDGYTF. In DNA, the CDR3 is TGCGCCAGCAGCCAAGAAAGCAGGGGGAATCTTTTCAAGGATGGCTACACCTTC.

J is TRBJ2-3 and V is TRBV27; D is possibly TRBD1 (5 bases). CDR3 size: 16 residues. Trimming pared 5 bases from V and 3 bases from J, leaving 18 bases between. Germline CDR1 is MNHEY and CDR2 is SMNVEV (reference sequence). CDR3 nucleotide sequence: TGTGCCAGCAGTCCATACTATTCTAAGGGGACAGATACGCAGTATTTT. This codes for CASSPYYSKGTDTQYF.

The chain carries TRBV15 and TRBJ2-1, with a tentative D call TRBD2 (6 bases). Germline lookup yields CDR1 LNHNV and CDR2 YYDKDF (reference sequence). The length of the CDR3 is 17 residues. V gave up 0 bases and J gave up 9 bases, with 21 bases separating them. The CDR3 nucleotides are TGTGCCACCAGCAGAGATAGGAGTGGGGGGTTTCGAGGTGAGCAGTTCTTC. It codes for CATSRDRSGGFRGEQFF.

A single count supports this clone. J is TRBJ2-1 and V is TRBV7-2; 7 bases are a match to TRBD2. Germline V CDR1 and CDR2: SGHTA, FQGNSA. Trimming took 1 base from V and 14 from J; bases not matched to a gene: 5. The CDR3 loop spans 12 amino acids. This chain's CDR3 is CASSLDSGVKFF. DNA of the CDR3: TGTGCCAGCAGCTTAGACAGCGGGGTTAAGTTCTTC.

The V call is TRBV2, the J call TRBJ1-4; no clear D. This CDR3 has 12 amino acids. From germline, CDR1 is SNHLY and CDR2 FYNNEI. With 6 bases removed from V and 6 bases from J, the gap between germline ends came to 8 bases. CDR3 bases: TGTGCCAGCAGCATTGTCCATGAAAAACTGTTTTTT. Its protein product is CASSIVHEKLFF.

CDR3 loop: CAWSTTQRIGAGGYTF. The CDR3 DNA sequence: TGTGCCTGGAGTACTACCCAAAGAATAGGGGCAGGTGGCTACACCTTC. The chain combines TRBV30 with TRBJ1-2, with D tentatively TRBD1 (5 bases). The CDR3 spans 16 residues. V was shortened by 2 bases and J by 7 bases, with 23 bases between the two germline ends. CDR1 and CDR2 from the germline V gene are GTSNPN and SVGIG (reference sequence).

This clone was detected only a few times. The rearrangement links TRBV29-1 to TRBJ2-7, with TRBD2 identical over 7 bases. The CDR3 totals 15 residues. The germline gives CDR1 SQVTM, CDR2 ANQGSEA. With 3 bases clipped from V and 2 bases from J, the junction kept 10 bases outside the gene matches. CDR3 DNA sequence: TGCAGCGTTGAGTTATTAGCGGGTGAAACCTACGAGCAGTACGTC. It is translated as CSVELLAGETYEQYV.

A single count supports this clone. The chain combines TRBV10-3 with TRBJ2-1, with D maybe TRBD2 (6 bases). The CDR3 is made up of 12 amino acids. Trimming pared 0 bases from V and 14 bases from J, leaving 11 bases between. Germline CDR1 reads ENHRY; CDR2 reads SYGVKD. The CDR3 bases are TGTGCCATCAGTGAGTCGGAACGGGAGAAGTTCTTC. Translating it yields CAISESEREKFF.